The T cell receptor (beta chain) under discussion was sequenced for a study of cytotoxic CD8 clonotypes in ibrutinib-treated CLL. On the study more broadly: IGHV unmutated roughly 17; relapsed/refractory about a dozen; treatment-naive over 14.

Study-level points and caveats: Higher clonality was seen at ibrutinib response and a return toward baseline at progression.

Assay: immunoSEQ multiplex PCR; the TCRdb copy retains only in-frame clones and omits some. Among around 76,000 clones listed, around four fifths were seen once. V shed 6 bases and J shed 4 bases, with 9 bases lying between them. The CDR3 is 12 amino acids. Germline V lookup: CDR1 MNHNS, CDR2 SASEGT. As concerns this clone: Its antigen is not identified.

Sequencing used PBMCs, obtained after 24 months of ibrutinib treatment. This sequence originates from a human donor with chronic lymphocytic leukemia. J is TRBJ1-1 and V is TRBV6-1; the D gene is possibly TRBD1 (5 bases). This CDR3 reads CASRPGVTEAFF. The CDR3 coding sequence is TGTGCCAGCAGACCGGGGGTCACTGAAGCTTTCTTT.